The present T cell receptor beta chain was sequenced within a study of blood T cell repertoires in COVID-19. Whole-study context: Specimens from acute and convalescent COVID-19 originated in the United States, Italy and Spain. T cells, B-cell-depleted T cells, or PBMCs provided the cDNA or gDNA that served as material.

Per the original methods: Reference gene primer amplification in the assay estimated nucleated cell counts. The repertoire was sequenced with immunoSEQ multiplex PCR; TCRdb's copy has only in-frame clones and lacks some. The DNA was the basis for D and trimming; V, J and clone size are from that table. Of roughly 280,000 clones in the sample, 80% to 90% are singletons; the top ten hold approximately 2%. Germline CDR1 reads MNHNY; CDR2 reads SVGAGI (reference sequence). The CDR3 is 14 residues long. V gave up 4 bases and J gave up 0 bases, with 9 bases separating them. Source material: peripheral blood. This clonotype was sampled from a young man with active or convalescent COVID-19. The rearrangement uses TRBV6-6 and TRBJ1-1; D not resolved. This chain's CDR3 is CASSFSSLNTEAFF. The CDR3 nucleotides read TGTGCCAGCAGTTTCAGTTCTTTGAACACTGAAGCTTTCTTT.